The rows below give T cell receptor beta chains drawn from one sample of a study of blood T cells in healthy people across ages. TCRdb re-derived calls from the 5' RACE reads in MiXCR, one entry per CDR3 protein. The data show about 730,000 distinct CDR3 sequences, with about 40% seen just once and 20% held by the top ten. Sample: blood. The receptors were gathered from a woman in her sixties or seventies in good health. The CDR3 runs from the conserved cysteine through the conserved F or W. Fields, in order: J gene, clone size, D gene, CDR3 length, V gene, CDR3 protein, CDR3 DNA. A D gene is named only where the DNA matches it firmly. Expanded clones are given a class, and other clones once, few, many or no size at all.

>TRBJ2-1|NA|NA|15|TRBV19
CASTSGSTRIGEQFF
TGTGCCAGTACCTCCGGGTCCACGAGGATCGGTGAGCAGTTCTTC
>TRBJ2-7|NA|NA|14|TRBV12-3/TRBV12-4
CASSNQGPYNEQYF
TGTGCCAGCAGTAATCAGGGCCCCTACAATGAGCAGTACTTC
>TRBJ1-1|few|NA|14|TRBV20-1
CSARDRGGATEAFF
TGCAGTGCTAGAGATAGAGGGGGGGCGACTGAAGCTTTCTTT
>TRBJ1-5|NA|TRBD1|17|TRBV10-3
CAISESTGAYSNQPQHF
TGTGCCATCAGTGAGTCGACAGGGGCATATAGCAATCAGCCCCAGCATTTT
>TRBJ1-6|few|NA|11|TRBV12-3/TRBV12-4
CASSEGSPLHF
TGTGCCAGCAGTGAGGGTTCACCCCTCCACTTT
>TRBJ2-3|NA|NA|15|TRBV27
CAAYPGRGITDTQYF
TGTGCCGCCTACCCGGGACGAGGGATCACAGATACGCAGTATTTT
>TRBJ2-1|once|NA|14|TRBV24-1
CATSGATSPTEQFF
TGTGCCACCAGTGGGGCGACTAGTCCGACTGAGCAGTTCTTC
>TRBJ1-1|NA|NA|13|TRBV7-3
CASSQRWRTEAFF
TGTGCCAGCAGCCAACGGTGGAGGACTGAAGCTTTCTTT
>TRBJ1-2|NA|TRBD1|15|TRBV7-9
CASQLPGTGRDGYTF
TGTGCCAGCCAACTACCCGGGACAGGGCGGGATGGCTACACCTTC
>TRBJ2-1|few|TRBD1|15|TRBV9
CASSELTGTVDEQFF
TGTGCCAGCAGCGAATTAACCGGGACAGTTGATGAGCAGTTCTTC
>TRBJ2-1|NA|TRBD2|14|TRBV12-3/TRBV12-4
CASSRLAGRNEQFF
TGTGCCAGCAGCAGACTAGCGGGGAGGAATGAGCAGTTCTTC
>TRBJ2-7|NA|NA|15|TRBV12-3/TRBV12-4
CASRRDSVRRNEQYF
TGTGCCAGCAGGCGGGACAGCGTCAGACGGAATGAGCAGTACTTC
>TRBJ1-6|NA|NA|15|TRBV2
CASTPLDSYNSPLHF
TGTGCCAGCACACCCTTGGACTCCTATAATTCACCCCTCCACTTT
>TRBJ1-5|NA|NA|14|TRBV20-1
CSARDPRENQPQHF
TGCAGTGCTAGAGATCCTCGGGAAAATCAGCCCCAGCATTTT
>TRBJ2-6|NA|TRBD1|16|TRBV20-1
CSATLQGARGANVLTF
TGCAGTGCAACACTGCAGGGGGCGCGAGGGGCCAACGTCCTGACTTTC
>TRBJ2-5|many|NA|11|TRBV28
CASSSRETQYF
TGTGCCAGCAGCTCTCGGGAGACCCAGTACTTC
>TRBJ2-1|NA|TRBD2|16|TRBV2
CASIERGLAGGNEQFF
TGTGCCAGCATTGAGCGGGGACTAGCGGGGGGAAATGAGCAGTTCTTC
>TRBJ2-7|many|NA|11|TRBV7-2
CASSISYEQYF
TGTGCCAGCAGCATCAGCTACGAGCAGTACTTC
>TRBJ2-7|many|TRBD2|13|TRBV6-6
CATAGGNSYEQYF
TGTGCCACCGCGGGGGGGAACTCCTACGAGCAGTACTTC
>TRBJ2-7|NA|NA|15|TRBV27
CASNPTADNSYEQYF
TGTGCCAGCAACCCCACAGCGGATAACTCCTACGAGCAGTACTTC
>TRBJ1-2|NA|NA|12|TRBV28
CASSSRAVGYTF
TGTGCCAGCAGTTCGAGGGCGGTGGGCTACACCTTC
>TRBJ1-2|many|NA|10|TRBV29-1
CSVREDGYTF
TGCAGCGTGAGGGAAGATGGCTACACCTTC